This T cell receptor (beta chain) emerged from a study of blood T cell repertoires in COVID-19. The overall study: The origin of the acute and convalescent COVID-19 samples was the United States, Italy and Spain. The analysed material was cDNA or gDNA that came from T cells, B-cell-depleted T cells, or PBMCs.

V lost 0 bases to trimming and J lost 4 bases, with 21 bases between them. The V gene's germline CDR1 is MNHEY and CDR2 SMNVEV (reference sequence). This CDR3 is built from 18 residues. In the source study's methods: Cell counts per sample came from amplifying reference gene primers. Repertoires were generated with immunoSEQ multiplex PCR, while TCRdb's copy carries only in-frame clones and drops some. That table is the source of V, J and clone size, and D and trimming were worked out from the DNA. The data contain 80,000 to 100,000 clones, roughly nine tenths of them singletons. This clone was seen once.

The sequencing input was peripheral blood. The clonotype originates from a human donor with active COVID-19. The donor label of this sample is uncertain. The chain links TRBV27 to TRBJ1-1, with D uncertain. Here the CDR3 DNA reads TGTGCCAGCAGTTTATCCCTCACCGGTTTCAGGCCAGGCACTGAAGCTTTCTTT. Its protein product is CASSLSLTGFRPGTEAFF.